This T cell receptor beta chain derives from a study of CD4 T cells in relation to SARS-CoV-2 and coronaviruses. About the research overall: After around 10 days of antigen culture, PBMC TCR beta CDR3s were sequenced. Negative control cultures got HIV-1 Nef peptides or no peptide.

With regard to this clone: What it binds is unknown.

Before the COVID-19 pandemic, during about 2011-2019, CD4+ T cells were taken from unexposed donors. The cells were cultured for about ten days before CD4+ T cells were isolated. Each well had approximately 2.2 million PBMCs in around 5.3% human AB serum with IL-2. Sequencing used immunoSEQ multiplex PCR; TCRdb keeps in-frame clones, though not all of them. Of some 30,000 clones listed, around 78% are singletons. The V gene lost 2 bases and the J gene lost 6 bases, with 10 bases spanning the gap. In germline, CDR1 is SGHTA, CDR2 FQGNSA. This CDR3 region has 13 residues. The study's findings and limits: Approximately 65% of donors had memory CD4+ clonotypes crossrecognizing SARS-CoV-2 and common cold coronavirus spike.

The V call is TRBV7-2, the J call TRBJ1-1; D gene uncertain. This TCR derives from a human donor in good health. Specimen: CD4+ T cells from PBMCs, cultured in vitro. CDR3 protein: CASSLLTVSEAFF. The CDR3 DNA follows: TGTGCCAGCAGCTTATTGACGGTGTCTGAAGCTTTCTTT.